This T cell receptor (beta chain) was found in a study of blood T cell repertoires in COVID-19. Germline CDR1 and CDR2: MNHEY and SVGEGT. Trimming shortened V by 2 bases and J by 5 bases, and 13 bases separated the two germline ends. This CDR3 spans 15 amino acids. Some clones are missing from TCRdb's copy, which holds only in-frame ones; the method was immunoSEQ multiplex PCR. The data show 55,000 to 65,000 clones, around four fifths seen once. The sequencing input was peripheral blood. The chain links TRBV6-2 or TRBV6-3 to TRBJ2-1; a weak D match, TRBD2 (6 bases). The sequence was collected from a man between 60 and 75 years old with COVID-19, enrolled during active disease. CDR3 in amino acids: CASSYRTTGNNEQFF. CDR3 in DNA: TGTGCCAGCAGTTACCGGACTACAGGCAACAATGAGCAGTTCTTC.